This T cell receptor (beta chain) was recorded in a study of T cells in localized non-small cell lung cancer. Regarding this clone: The junction shows a germline mismatch at one end, possibly a read error. In the same sample, other DNA sequences code for this CDR3.

Some clones are missing from TCRdb's copy, which holds only in-frame ones; the method was immunoSEQ multiplex PCR. The table shows tens of thousands of clones, with 80% to 85% occurring only once. The sequencing used PBMCs, collected before any cancer treatment. The origin of this receptor is a man aged 35-75 years with stage II lung adenocarcinoma.

For the CDR3, the DNA is TGCGCCAGCAGTGAGTCCGGGGGAGGTTATGGCTACACCTTC. It yields the protein CASSESGGGYGYTF. The genes are TRBV2 and TRBJ1-2; D may be TRBD1 (5 bases). The CDR3 extends over 14 amino acids. Per germline, CDR1 SNHLY and CDR2 FYNNEI.